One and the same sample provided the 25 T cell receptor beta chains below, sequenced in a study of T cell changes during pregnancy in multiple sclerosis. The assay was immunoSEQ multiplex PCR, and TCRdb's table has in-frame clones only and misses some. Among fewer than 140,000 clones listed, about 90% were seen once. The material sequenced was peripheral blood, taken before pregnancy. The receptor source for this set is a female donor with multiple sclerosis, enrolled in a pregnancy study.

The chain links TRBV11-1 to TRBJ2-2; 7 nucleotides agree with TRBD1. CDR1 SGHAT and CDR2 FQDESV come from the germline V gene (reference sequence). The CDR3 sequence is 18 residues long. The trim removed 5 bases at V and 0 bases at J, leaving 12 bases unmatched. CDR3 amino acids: CASSHRTGGFANTGELFF. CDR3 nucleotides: TGTGCCAGCAGCCACAGGACAGGCGGGTTCGCGAACACCGGGGAGCTGTTTTTT.

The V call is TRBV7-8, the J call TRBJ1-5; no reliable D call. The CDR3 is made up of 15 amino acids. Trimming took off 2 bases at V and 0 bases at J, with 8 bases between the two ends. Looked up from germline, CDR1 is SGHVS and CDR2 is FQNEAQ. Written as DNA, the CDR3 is TGTGCCAGCAGCTTATCGGGGATTAGCAATCAGCCCCAGCATTTT. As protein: CASSLSGISNQPQHF.

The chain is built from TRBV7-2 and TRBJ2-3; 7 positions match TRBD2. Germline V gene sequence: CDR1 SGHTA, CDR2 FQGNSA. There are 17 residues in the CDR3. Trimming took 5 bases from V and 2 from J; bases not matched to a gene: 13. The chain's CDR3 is CASSPTRGTSVTDTQYF. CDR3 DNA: TGTGCCAGCAGCCCTACACGTGGTACTAGCGTCACAGATACGCAGTATTTT.

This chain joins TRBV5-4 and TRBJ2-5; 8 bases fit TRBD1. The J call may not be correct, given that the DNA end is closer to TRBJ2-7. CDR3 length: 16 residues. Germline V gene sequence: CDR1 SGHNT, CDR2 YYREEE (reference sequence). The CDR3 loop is CASSHGRDRSTYEQYF. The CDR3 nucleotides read TGTGCCAGCAGCCACGGCCGGGACAGGAGTACCTACGAGCAGTACTTC.

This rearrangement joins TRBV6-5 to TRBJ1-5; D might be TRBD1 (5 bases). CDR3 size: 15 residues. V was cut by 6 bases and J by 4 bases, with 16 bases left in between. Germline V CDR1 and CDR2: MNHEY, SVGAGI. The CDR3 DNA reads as TGTGCCAGCAGCCCTCACAACGGGGGTAATCAGCCCCAGCATTTT. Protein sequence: CASSPHNGGNQPQHF.

CDR3 coding DNA: TGTGCCAGTAGTATGAGCGGATACACAGATACGCAGTATTTT. Translating it yields CASSMSGYTDTQYF. The chain has TRBV19 and TRBJ2-3; maybe TRBD2 (5 bases). Trimming left V 3 bases short and J 2 bases short, with 9 bases between. The CDR3 has 14 amino acids. Germline V gene sequence: CDR1 LNHDA, CDR2 SQIVND (reference sequence).

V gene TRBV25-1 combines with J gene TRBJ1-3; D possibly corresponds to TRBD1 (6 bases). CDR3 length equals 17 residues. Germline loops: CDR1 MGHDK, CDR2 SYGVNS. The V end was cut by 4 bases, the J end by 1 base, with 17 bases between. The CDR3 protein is CASSAPGHGNSGNTIYF. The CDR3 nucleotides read TGTGCCAGCAGTGCCCCGGGACACGGAAATTCTGGAAACACCATATATTTT.

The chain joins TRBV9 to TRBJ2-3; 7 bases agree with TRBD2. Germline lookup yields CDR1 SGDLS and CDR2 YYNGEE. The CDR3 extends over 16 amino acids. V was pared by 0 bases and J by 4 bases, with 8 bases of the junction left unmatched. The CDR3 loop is CASSVGPSGNADTQYF. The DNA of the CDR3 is TGTGCCAGCAGCGTAGGACCCAGCGGGAATGCAGATACGCAGTATTTT.

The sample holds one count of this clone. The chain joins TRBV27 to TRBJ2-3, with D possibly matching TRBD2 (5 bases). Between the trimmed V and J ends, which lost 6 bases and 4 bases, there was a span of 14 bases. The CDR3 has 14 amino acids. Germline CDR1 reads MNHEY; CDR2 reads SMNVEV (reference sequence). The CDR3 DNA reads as TGTGCCAGCAGCACCTCACTAGTATCAGATACGCAGTATTTT. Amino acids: CASSTSLVSDTQYF.

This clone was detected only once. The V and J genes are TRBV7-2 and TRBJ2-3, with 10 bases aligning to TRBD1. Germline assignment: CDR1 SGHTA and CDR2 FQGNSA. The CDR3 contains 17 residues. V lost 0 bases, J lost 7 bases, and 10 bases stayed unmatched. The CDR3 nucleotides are TGTGCCAGCAGCTTAGCGGCGGCCGGGACAGGGGTTAATACGCAGTATTTT. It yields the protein CASSLAAAGTGVNTQYF.

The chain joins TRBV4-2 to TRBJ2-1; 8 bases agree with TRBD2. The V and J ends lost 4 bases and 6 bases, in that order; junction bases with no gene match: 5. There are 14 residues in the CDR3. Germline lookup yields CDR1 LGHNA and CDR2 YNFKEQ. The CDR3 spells CASSLSGGANEQFF. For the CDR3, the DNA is TGTGCCAGCAGCCTGTCGGGAGGGGCCAATGAGCAGTTCTTC.

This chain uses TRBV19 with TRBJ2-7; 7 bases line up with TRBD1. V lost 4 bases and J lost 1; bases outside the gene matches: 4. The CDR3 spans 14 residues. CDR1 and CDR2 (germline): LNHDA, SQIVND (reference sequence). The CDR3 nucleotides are TGTGCCAGTAGTACTCGGGACAGTTCCTACGAGCAGTACTTC. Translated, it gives CASSTRDSSYEQYF.

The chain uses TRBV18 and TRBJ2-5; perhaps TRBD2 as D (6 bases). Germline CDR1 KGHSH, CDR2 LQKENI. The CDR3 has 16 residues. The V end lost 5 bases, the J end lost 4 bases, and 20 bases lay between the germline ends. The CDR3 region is CASSDLRDSLPETQYF. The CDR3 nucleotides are TGTGCCAGCTCAGACCTCCGGGACTCACTCCCAGAGACCCAGTACTTC.

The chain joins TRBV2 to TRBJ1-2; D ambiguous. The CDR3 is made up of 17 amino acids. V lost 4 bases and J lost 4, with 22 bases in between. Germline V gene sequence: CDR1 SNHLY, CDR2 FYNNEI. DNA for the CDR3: TGTGCCAGCAGTGTCCCCGGGGTCGAAATACGGGGCTATGGCTACACCTTC. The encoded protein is CASSVPGVEIRGYGYTF.

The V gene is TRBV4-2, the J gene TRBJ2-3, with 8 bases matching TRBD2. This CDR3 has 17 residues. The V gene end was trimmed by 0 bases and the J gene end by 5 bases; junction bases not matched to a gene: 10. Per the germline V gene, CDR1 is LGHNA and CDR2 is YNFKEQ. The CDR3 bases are TGTGCCAGCAGCCAAGAGGGGCAAGCGGGAGTTGGAGATACGCAGTATTTT. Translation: CASSQEGQAGVGDTQYF.

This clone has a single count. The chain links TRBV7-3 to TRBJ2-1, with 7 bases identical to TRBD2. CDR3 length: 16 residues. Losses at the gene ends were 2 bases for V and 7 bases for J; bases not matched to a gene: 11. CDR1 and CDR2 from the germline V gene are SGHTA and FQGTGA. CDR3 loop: CASSLFGLGAGNEQFF. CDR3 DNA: TGTGCCAGCAGCTTATTTGGACTAGGGGCGGGAAATGAGCAGTTCTTC.

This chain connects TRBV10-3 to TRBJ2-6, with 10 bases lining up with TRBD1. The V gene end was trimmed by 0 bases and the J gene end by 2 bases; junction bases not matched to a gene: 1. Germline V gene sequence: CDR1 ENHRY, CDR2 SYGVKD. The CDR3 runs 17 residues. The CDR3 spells CAISESDRGPGANVLTF. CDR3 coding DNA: TGTGCCATCAGTGAGTCCGACAGGGGGCCTGGGGCCAACGTCCTGACTTTC.

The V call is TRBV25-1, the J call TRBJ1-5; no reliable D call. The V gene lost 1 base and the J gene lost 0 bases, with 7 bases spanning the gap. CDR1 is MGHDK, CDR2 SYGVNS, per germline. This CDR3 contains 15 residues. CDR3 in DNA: TGTGCCAGCAGTGAATCCGGGGATAGCAATCAGCCCCAGCATTTT. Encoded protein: CASSESGDSNQPQHF.

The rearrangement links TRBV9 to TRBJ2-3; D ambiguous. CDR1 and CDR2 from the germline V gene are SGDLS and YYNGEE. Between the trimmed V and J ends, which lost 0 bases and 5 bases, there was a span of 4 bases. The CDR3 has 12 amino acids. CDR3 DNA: TGTGCCAGCAGCGTAGGAGGAGATACGCAGTATTTT. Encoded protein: CASSVGGDTQYF.

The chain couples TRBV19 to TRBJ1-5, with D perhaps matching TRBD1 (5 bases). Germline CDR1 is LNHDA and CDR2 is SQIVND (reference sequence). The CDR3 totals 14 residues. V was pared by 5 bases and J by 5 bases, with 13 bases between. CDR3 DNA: TGTGCCAGTAGTCCGACTTCGGGGGATCAGCCCCAGCATTTT. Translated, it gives CASSPTSGDQPQHF.

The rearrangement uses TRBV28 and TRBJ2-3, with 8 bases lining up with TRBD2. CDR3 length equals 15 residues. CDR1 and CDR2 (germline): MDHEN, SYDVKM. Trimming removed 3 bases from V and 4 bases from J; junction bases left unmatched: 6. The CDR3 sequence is CASSFRVAGSDTQYF. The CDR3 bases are TGTGCCAGCAGTTTTAGGGTAGCGGGGTCAGATACGCAGTATTTT.

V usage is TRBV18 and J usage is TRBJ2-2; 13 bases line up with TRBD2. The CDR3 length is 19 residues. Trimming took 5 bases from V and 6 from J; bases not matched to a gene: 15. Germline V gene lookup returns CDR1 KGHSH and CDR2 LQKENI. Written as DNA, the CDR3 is TGTGCCAGCTCAACCTACAGGACTAGCGGGGGAACAAAAGCCGGGGAGCTGTTTTTT. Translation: CASSTYRTSGGTKAGELFF.

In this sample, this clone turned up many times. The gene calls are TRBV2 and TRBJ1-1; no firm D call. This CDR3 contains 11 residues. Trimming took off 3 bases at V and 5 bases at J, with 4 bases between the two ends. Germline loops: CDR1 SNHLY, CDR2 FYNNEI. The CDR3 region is CASSDYTEAFF. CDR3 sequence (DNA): TGTGCCAGCAGTGATTATACTGAAGCTTTCTTT.

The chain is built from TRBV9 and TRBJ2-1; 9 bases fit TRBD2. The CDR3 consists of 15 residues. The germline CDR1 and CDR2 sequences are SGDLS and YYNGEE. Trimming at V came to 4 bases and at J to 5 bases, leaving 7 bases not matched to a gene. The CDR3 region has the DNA TGTGCCAGCAGCCTAGCGGGGATAACTAACAATGAGCAGTTCTTC. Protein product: CASSLAGITNNEQFF.

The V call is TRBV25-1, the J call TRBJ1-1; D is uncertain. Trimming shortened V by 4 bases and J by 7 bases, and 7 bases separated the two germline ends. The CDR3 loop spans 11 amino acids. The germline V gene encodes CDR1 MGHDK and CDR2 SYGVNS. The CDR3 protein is CASSVGVEAFF. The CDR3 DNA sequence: TGTGCCAGCAGTGTTGGAGTTGAAGCTTTCTTT.